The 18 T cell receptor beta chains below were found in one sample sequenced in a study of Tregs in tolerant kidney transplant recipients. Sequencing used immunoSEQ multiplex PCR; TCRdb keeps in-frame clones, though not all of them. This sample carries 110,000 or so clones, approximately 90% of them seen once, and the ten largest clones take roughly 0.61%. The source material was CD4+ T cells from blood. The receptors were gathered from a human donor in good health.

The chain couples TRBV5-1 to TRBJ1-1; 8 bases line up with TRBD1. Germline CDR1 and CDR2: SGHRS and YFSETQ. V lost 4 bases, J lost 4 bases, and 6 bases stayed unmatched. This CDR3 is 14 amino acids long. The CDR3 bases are TGCGCCAGCAGCATTGGACAGGGTAGCACTGAAGCTTTCTTT. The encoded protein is CASSIGQGSTEAFF.

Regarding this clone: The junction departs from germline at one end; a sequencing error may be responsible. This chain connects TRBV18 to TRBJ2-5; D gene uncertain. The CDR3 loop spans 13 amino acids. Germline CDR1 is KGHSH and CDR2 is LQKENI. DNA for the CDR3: TGTGCCAGCTCAGCACCTGGGGTAGAGACCCAGTACTTC. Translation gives CASSAPGVETQYF.

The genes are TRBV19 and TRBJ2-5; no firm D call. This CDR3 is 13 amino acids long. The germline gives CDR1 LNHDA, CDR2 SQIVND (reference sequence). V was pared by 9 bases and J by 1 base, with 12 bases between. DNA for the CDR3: TGTGCCAGCAGTCTGCCAGCCCAAGAGACCCAGTACTTC. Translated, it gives CASSLPAQETQYF.

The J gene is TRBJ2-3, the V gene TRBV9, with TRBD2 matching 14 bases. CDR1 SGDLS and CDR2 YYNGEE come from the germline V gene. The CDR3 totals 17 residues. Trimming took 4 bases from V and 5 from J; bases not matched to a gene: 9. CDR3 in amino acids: CASSIPGLAGEQDTQYF. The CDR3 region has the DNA TGTGCCAGCAGCATCCCGGGACTAGCGGGAGAGCAAGATACGCAGTATTTT.

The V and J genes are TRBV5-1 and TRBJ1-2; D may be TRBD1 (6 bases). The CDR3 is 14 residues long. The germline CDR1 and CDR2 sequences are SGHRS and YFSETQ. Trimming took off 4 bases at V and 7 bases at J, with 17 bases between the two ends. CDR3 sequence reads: CASSQDSGGGGYTF. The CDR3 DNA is TGCGCCAGCAGCCAGGACAGCGGGGGAGGTGGCTACACCTTC.

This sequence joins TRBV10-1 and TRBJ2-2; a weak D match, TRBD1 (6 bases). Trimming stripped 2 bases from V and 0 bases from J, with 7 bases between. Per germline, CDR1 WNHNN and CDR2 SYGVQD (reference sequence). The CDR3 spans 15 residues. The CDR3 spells CASSETGPNTGELFF. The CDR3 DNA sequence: TGCGCCAGCAGTGAGACAGGGCCGAACACCGGGGAGCTGTTTTTT.

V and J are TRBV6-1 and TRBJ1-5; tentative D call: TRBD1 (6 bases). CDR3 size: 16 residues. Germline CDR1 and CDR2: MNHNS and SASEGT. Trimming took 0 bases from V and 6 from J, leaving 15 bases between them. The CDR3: CASSEAEGGWGQPQHF. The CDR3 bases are TGTGCCAGCAGTGAAGCGGAAGGGGGTTGGGGTCAGCCCCAGCATTTT.

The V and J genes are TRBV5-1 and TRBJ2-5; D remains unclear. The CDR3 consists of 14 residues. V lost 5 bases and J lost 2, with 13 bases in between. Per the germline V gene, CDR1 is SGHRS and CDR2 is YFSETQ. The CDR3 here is CASRIGQAQETQYF. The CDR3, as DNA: TGCGCCAGCAGAATTGGCCAGGCTCAAGAGACCCAGTACTTC.

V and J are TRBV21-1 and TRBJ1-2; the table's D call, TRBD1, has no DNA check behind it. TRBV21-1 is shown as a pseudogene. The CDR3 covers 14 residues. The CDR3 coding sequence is TGTGCCAGCAGAGAAAGGACAGGGAACTATGGCTACACCTTC. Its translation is CASRERTGNYGYTF.

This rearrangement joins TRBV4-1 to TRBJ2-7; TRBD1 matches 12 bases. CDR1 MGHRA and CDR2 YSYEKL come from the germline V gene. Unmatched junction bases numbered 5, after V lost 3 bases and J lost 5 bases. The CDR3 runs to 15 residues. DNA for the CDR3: TGCGCCAGCAGCCACCCGGGACAGGGGGCTCACGAGCAGTACTTC. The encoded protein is CASSHPGQGAHEQYF.

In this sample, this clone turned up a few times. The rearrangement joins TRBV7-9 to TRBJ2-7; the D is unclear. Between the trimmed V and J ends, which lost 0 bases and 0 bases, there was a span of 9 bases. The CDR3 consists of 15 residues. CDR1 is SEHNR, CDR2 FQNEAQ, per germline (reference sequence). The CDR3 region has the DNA TGTGCCAGCAGCTTAGCGCGCAGCTACTCCTACGAGCAGTACTTC. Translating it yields CASSLARSYSYEQYF.

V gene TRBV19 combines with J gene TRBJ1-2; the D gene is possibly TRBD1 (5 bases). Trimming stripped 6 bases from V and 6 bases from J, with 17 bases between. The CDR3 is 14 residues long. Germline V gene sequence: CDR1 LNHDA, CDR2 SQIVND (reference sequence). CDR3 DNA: TGTGCCAGTAGGAACGGACAACTAGGGCATGGCTACACCTTC. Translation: CASRNGQLGHGYTF.

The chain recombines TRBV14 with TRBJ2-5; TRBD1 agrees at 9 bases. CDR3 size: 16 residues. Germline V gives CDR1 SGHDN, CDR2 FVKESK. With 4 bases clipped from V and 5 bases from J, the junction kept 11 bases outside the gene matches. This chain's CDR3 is CASSLNRDRVRETQYF. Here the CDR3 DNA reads TGTGCCAGCAGCCTCAACCGGGACAGGGTCCGGGAGACCCAGTACTTC.

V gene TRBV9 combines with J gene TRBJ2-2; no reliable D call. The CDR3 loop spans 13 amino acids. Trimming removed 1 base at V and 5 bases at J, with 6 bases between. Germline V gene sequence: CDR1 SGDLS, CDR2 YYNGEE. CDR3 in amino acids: CASSVHLTGELFF. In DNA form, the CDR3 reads TGTGCCAGCAGCGTACACTTAACCGGGGAGCTGTTTTTT.

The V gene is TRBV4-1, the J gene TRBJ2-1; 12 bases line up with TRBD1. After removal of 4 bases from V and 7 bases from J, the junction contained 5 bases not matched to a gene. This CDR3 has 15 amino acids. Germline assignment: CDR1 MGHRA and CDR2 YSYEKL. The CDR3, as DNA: TGCGCCAGCAGCCCGGGACAGGGGGCGGCAAATGAGCAGTTCTTC. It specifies CASSPGQGAANEQFF.

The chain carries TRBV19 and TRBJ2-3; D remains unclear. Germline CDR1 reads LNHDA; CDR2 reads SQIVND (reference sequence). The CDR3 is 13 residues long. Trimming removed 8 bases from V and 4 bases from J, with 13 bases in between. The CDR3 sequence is CASYAPMADTQYF. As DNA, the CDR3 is TGTGCCAGTTACGCTCCGATGGCAGATACGCAGTATTTT. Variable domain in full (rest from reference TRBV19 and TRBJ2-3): DGGITQSPKYLFRKEGQNVTLSCEQNLNHDAMYWYRQDPGQGLRLIYYSQIVNDFQKGDIAEGYSVSREKKESFPLTVTSAQKNPTAFYLCASYAPMADTQYFGPGTRLTVL.

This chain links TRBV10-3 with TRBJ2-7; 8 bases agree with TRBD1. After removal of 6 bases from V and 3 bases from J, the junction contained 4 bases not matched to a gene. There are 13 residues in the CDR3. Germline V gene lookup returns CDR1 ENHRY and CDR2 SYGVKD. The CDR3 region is CAISLGQGYEQYF. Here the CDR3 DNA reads TGTGCCATCAGCCTTGGACAGGGCTACGAGCAGTACTTC.

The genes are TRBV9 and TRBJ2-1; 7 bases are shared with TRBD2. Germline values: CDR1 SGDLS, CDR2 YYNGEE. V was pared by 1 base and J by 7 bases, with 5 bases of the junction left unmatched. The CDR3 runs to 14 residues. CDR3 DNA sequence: TGTGCCAGCAGCGTACGACTAGCCGAAAATGAGCAGTTCTTC. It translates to CASSVRLAENEQFF.